Listed here are 26 T cell receptor beta chains from one sample, sequenced in a study of T cells in Graves' hyperthyroidism and ophthalmopathy. Amplification of TCR beta CDR3 regions was performed using RNA transcripts as template. With the HTBI primer set, the TCR CDR3 went through a first round of RT-PCR. TCRdb processed the multiplex PCR reads anew with MiXCR; each CDR3 protein has one entry. This table has around 420,000 distinct CDR3 sequences, about a sixth appearing once. The sample comprised blood. The receptor source for this set is a woman aged 18-29 years with Graves' hyperthyroidism.

This clonotype was found many times. The chain has TRBV7-2 and TRBJ1-1; no clear D. The V end lost 0 bases, the J end lost 8 bases, and 13 bases lay between the germline ends. CDR1 is SGHTA and CDR2 is FQGNSA in the germline V gene. CDR3 length equals 14 residues. CDR3 region: CASSLAGSIIEAFF. The CDR3 bases are TGTGCCAGCAGCTTAGCAGGGAGTATTATCGAAGCTTTCTTT.

In its sample, this clonotype was seen many times. This rearrangement joins TRBV7-2 to TRBJ2-7; possibly TRBD2 for D (5 bases). Germline V gene lookup returns CDR1 SGHTA and CDR2 FQGNSA. V lost 5 bases and J lost 6, with 17 bases in between. The CDR3 runs to 14 residues. The CDR3 DNA reads TGTGCCAGCAGCGTACGGCGGGCAGGCTTCGAGCAGTACTTC. Translated: CASSVRRAGFEQYF.

This clonotype has a count of ten or more. This CDR3 is CASSHYRGPETQYF. The CDR3 bases are TGTGCCAGCAGCCACTACAGGGGCCCCGAGACCCAGTACTTC. The chain couples TRBV7-9 to TRBJ2-5; 7 bases match TRBD1. This CDR3 comprises 14 residues. From germline, CDR1 is SEHNR and CDR2 FQNEAQ (reference sequence). Trimming cost V 5 bases and J 5 bases; bases outside gene matches: 8. Looking up the rest from reference TRBV7-9 and TRBJ2-5 gives the full variable domain: DTGVSQNPRHKITKRGQNVTFRCDPISEHNRLYWYRQTLGQGPEFLTYFQNEAQLEKSRLLSDRFSAERPKGSFSTLEIQRTEQGDSAMYLCASSHYRGPETQYFGPGTRLLVL.

This clonotype was recorded many times. This rearrangement joins TRBV2 to TRBJ2-1, with 9 bases that match TRBD2. After removal of 8 bases from V and 5 bases from J, the junction contained 7 bases not matched to a gene. Germline CDR1 SNHLY, CDR2 FYNNEI. CDR3 length equals 14 residues. The CDR3 here is CASCGGALNNEQFF. The CDR3 coding sequence is TGTGCCAGCTGCGGGGGGGCCCTAAACAATGAGCAGTTCTTC. The entire variable domain, with the rest obtained from reference TRBV2 and TRBJ2-1, is as follows: EPEVTQTPSHQVTQMGQEVILRCVPISNHLYFYWYRQILGQKVEFLVSFYNNEISEKSEIFDDQFSVERPDGSNFTLKIRSTKLEDSAMYFCASCGGALNNEQFFGPGTRLTVL.

This clonotype was counted ten times or more. The chain couples TRBV6-2 or TRBV6-3 to TRBJ1-5; the D gene is possibly TRBD1 (5 bases). V was cut by 6 bases and J by 0 bases, with 18 bases left in between. In germline, CDR1 is MNHEY, CDR2 SVGEGT. This CDR3 contains 17 residues. The CDR3 DNA reads TGTGCCAGCAGCCCTGATGGGGGGAGCTATAGCAATCAGCCCCAGCATTTT. Protein: CASSPDGGSYSNQPQHF.

There are many counts of this clonotype. The chain combines TRBV20-1 with TRBJ1-5; 9 bases fit TRBD1. This CDR3 is built from 14 residues. The V gene end was trimmed by 5 bases and the J gene end by 4 bases; junction bases not matched to a gene: 6. Germline loops: CDR1 DFQATT, CDR2 SNEGSKA (reference sequence). CDR3 amino acids: CSALGTGNNQPQHF. The CDR3 DNA is TGCAGTGCTTTGGGGACAGGGAATAATCAGCCCCAGCATTTT.

This clonotype was seen once. The chain carries TRBV5-6 and TRBJ2-3; 7 nucleotides line up with TRBD2. The trim removed 0 bases at V and 2 bases at J, leaving 9 bases unmatched. Germline CDR1 reads SGHDT; CDR2 reads YYEEEE. This CDR3 comprises 17 residues. The CDR3 here is CASSLVLAESYTDTQYF. CDR3 sequence (DNA): TGTGCCAGCAGCTTGGTCCTAGCGGAGAGCTACACAGATACGCAGTATTTT.

As concerns this clonotype: This may stem from a read error, because a much larger clone lies one nucleotide away. This chain joins TRBV29-1 and TRBJ2-6; tentative D call: TRBD1 (5 bases). The CDR3 is made up of 12 amino acids. CDR1 SQVTM and CDR2 ANQGSEA come from the germline V gene. The CDR3 is CSVSSGANALTF. CDR3 sequence (DNA): TGCAGCGTTTCGTCTGGGGCCAACGCCCTGACTTTC.

This clonotype was picked up many times. The V gene is TRBV6-5, the J gene TRBJ1-1, with a tentative D call TRBD1 (6 bases). V lost 2 bases to trimming and J lost 2 bases, with 9 bases between them. The CDR3 runs 14 residues. CDR1 is MNHEY and CDR2 is SVGAGI in the germline V gene. Written as DNA, the CDR3 is TGTGCCAGCAGTTACGGGGGGGCAAACACTGAAGCTTTCTTT. It translates to CASSYGGANTEAFF.

V usage is TRBV4-1 and J usage is TRBJ1-2, with D possibly matching TRBD1 (5 bases). Trimming pared 4 bases from V and 7 bases from J, leaving 16 bases between. The CDR3 sequence is 14 residues long. Germline CDR1 MGHRA, CDR2 YSYEKL. CDR3 sequence reads: CASSPSGTEAGYTF. The CDR3 DNA reads TGCGCCAGCAGCCCCTCCGGGACGGAGGCTGGCTACACCTTC.

This clonotype was recorded many times. The V gene is TRBV13, the J gene TRBJ1-1; 7 bases are shared with TRBD1. V dropped 4 bases and J dropped 7; count of bases not matched to a gene: 3. The CDR3 covers 12 residues. The V gene's germline CDR1 is PRHDT and CDR2 FYEKMQ (reference sequence). The CDR3 spells CASSWRQGEAFF. The DNA of the CDR3 is TGTGCCAGCAGCTGGCGACAGGGTGAAGCTTTCTTT.

The sample holds a few counts of this clonotype. The chain uses TRBV6-4 and TRBJ2-2; 7 nucleotides line up with TRBD2. After removal of 8 bases from V and 6 bases from J, the junction contained 12 bases not matched to a gene. The length of the CDR3 is 15 residues. Germline loops: CDR1 MRHNA, CDR2 SNTAGT. The CDR3 DNA is TGTGCCAGCGCCCCCGGGGAGGGAGAGGCCGGGGAGCTGTTTTTT. Translation: CASAPGEGEAGELFF.

This clonotype was detected ten times or more. This rearrangement joins TRBV7-3 to TRBJ2-7; no reliable D call. V lost 1 base and J lost 8, with 12 bases in between. Germline values: CDR1 SGHTA, CDR2 FQGTGA. The CDR3 has 13 amino acids. The CDR3 coding sequence is TGTGCCAGCAGCTTAAAACCAGACACAAAGCAGTACTTC. Translated: CASSLKPDTKQYF.

This clonotype occurred a few times. V usage is TRBV20-1 and J usage is TRBJ2-2, with TRBD2 as a possible D gene (6 bases). The CDR3 length is 16 residues. Germline-derived CDR1 and CDR2 are DFQATT and SNEGSKA (reference sequence). Trimming left V 6 bases short and J 1 base short, with 18 bases between. CDR3: CSAYPIWGGNTGELFF. The CDR3 nucleotides read TGCAGTGCCTATCCCATATGGGGAGGGAACACCGGGGAGCTGTTTTTT.

In this sample, this clonotype turned up many times. CDR3 region: CASMLAGALWSTDTQYF. The CDR3, as DNA: TGTGCCTCAATGCTAGCGGGGGCCCTCTGGAGCACAGATACGCAGTATTTT. This chain links TRBV30 with TRBJ2-3; TRBD2 agrees at 10 bases. Germline CDR1 GTSNPN, CDR2 SVGIG (reference sequence). The CDR3 is 17 residues long. With 7 bases clipped from V and 0 bases from J, the junction kept 13 bases outside the gene matches.

This clonotype was observed at least ten times. The J gene is TRBJ2-2, the V gene TRBV6-2 or TRBV6-3; D possibly uses TRBD1 or TRBD2 (6 bases each). The CDR3 totals 14 residues. V lost 2 bases and J 6 bases, leaving 10 bases between the germline ends. Germline CDR1 and CDR2: MNHEY and SVGEGT. DNA of the CDR3: TGTGCCAGCAGTTACGCAGGGGAGGCCGGGGAGCTGTTTTTT. Translating it yields CASSYAGEAGELFF.

This clonotype was seen at least ten times. The V gene is TRBV20-1, the J gene TRBJ1-2; a possible D gene is TRBD1 (5 bases). V lost 3 bases to trimming and J lost 3 bases, with 17 bases between them. The CDR3 is 15 residues long. The germline V gene encodes CDR1 DFQATT and CDR2 SNEGSKA (reference sequence). Written as DNA, the CDR3 is TGCAGTGCTAGGGGGGGAAGGGGCGCGGACTATGGCTACACCTTC. As protein: CSARGGRGADYGYTF.

In this sample, this clonotype turned up many times. The gene calls are TRBV5-1 and TRBJ2-1; 7 nucleotides align to TRBD2. The V gene end was trimmed by 3 bases and the J gene end by 9 bases; junction bases not matched to a gene: 15. The CDR3 spans 16 residues. Germline CDR1 SGHRS, CDR2 YFSETQ. The CDR3 DNA reads TGCGCCAGCAGCTCCCACAGGACTAGTGGATTGGTTGAGCAGTTCTTC. As protein: CASSSHRTSGLVEQFF.

This clonotype was seen many times. The V gene is TRBV6-6, the J gene TRBJ1-6, with D possibly being TRBD1 (5 bases). The germline V gene has CDR1 MNHNY and CDR2 SVGAGI (reference sequence). The CDR3 runs 16 residues. V gave up 0 bases and J gave up 4 bases, with 10 bases separating them. CDR3 DNA sequence: TGTGCCAGCAGTTACTCGAAGGAGGGGTATAATTCACCCCTCCACTTT. Encoded protein: CASSYSKEGYNSPLHF.

This clonotype was counted many times. This rearrangement joins TRBV7-3 to TRBJ1-2; a possible D gene is TRBD1 (5 bases). Germline V gene lookup returns CDR1 SGHTA and CDR2 FQGTGA. Trimming left V 5 bases short and J 3 bases short, with 19 bases between. The CDR3 covers 16 residues. This CDR3 reads CASSPSGLQAYYGYTF. The DNA of the CDR3 is TGTGCCAGCAGCCCATCTGGGCTACAGGCATACTATGGCTACACCTTC.

The sample holds many counts of this clonotype. The chain has TRBV27 and TRBJ2-7; 11 bases line up with TRBD2. Germline V gene data show CDR1 as MNHEY and CDR2 as SMNVEV (reference sequence). V lost 4 bases to trimming and J lost 7 bases; unmatched junction nucleotides: 15. This CDR3 has 17 residues. CDR3 in amino acids: CASSSQGGLAGSEEQYF. CDR3 DNA: TGTGCCAGCAGTTCCCAAGGAGGACTAGCGGGCTCTGAGGAGCAGTACTTC.

This clonotype was recorded many times. The chain links TRBV29-1 to TRBJ2-1; D may be TRBD2 (5 bases). V dropped 4 bases and J dropped 6 bases, with 16 bases sitting between them. Germline CDR1 SQVTM, CDR2 ANQGSEA. This CDR3 has 14 amino acids. This CDR3 reads CSVVPGDRGNEQFF. The CDR3 DNA sequence: TGCAGCGTTGTTCCCGGGGATAGAGGCAATGAGCAGTTCTTC.

This clonotype was observed many times. The chain combines TRBV6-2 or TRBV6-3 with TRBJ2-1; TRBD1 agrees at 10 bases. The CDR3 is 15 amino acids. CDR1 and CDR2 (germline): MNHEY, SVGEGT. Trimming cost V 2 bases and J 9 bases; bases outside gene matches: 7. The chain's CDR3 is CASSYGTGDVSEQFF. The CDR3 DNA is TGTGCCAGCAGTTACGGGACAGGGGATGTGAGTGAGCAGTTCTTC.

In its sample, this clonotype was seen a few times. CDR3 coding DNA: TGTGCCAGCAGTTTCCTCCGGGACAGCAGTCACGAGCAGTACTTC. Its protein is CASSFLRDSSHEQYF. This rearrangement joins TRBV28 to TRBJ2-7; 7 bases match TRBD1. Germline V gives CDR1 MDHEN, CDR2 SYDVKM. The trim removed 3 bases at V and 5 bases at J, leaving 10 bases unmatched. The CDR3 spans 15 residues.

This chain links TRBV7-9 with TRBJ2-6; D may correspond to TRBD1 or TRBD2 (5 bases each). The CDR3 covers 15 residues. CDR1 SEHNR and CDR2 FQNEAQ come from the germline V gene (reference sequence). Trimming pared 6 bases from V and 11 bases from J, leaving 20 bases between. CDR3 DNA: TGTGCCAGCAGTACCAGGGTGAGGGCCGAGGACGTCCTGACTTTC. Protein sequence: CASSTRVRAEDVLTF.

At least ten counts were recorded for this clonotype. This sequence joins TRBV10-3 and TRBJ2-5; TRBD2 matches 12 bases. Germline lookup yields CDR1 ENHRY and CDR2 SYGVKD. The V segment lost 10 bases and the J segment 4 bases; nucleotides outside the gene matches: 7. CDR3 size: 14 residues. The CDR3 loop is CATSTGLAGETQYF. The CDR3 DNA reads TGTGCCACTTCAACGGGACTAGCGGGAGAGACCCAGTACTTC.